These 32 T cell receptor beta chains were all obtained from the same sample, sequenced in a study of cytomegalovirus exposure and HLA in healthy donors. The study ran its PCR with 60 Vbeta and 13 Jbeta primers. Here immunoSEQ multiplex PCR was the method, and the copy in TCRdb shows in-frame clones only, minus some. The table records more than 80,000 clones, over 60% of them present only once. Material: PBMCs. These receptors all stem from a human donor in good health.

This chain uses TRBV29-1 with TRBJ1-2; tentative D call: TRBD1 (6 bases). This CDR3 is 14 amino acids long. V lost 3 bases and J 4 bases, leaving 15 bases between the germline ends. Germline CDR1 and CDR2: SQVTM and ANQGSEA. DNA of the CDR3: TGCAGCGTTGACCCATTAGGGGGAATCTATGGCTACACCTTC. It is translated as CSVDPLGGIYGYTF. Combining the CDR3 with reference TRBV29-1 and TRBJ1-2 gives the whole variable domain SAVISQKPSRDICQRGTSLTIQCQVDSQVTMMFWYRQQPGQSLTLIATANQGSEATYESGFVIDKFPISRPNLTFSTLTVSNMSPEDSSIYLCSVDPLGGIYGYTFGSGTRLTVV.

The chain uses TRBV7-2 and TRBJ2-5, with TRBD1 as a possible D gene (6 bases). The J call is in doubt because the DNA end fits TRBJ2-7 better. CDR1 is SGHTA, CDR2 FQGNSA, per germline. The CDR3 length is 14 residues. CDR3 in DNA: TGTGCCAGCAGCTTAGCGGGGGCGAGGTACGAGCAGTACTTC. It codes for CASSLAGARYEQYF.

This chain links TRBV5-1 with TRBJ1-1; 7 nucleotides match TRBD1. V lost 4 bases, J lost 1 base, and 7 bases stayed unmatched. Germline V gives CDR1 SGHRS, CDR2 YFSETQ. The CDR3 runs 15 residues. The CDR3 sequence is CASSLRGRGNTEAFF. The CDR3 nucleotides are TGCGCCAGCAGCCTAAGGGGGCGCGGGAACACTGAAGCTTTCTTT.

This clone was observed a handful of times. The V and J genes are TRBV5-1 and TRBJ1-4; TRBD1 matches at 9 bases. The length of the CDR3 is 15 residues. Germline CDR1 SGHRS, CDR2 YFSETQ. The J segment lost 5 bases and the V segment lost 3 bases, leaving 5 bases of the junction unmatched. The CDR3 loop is CASSSGDRENEKLFF. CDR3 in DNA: TGCGCCAGCAGCTCAGGGGACAGGGAAAATGAAAAACTGTTTTTT.

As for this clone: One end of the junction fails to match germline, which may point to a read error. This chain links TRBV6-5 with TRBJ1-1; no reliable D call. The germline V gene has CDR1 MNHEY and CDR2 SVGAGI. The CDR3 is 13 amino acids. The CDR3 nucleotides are TGTGCCGGCAGTCCCGCGGGAAACACTGAAGCTTTCTTT. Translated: CAGSPAGNTEAFF.

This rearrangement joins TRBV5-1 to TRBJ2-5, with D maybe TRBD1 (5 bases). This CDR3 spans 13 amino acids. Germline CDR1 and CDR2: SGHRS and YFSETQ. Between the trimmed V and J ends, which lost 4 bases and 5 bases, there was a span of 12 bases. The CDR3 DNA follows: TGCGCCAGCAGCCGACAGACCGGGGAGACCCAGTACTTC. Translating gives CASSRQTGETQYF.

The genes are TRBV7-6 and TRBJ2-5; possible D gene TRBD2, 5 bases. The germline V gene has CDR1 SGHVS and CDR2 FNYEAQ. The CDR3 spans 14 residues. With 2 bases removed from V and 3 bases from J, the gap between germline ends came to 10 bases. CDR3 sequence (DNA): TGTGCCAGCAGCTTAAGAGGAGGAAAAGAGACCCAGTACTTC. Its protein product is CASSLRGGKETQYF.

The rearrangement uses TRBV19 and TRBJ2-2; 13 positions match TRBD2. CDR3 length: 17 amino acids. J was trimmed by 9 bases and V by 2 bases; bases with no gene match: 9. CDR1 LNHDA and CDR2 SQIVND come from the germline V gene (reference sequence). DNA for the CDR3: TGTGCCAGTAGTATACGACCGGGACTAGCGGGAAAGTGGGAGCTGTTTTTT. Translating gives CASSIRPGLAGKWELFF.

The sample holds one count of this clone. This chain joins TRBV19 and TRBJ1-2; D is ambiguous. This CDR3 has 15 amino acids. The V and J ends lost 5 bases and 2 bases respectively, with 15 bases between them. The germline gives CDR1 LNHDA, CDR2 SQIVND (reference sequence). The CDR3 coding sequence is TGTGCCAGTAGTCGCGGTCCTACCGGAAACTATGGCTACACCTTC. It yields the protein CASSRGPTGNYGYTF.

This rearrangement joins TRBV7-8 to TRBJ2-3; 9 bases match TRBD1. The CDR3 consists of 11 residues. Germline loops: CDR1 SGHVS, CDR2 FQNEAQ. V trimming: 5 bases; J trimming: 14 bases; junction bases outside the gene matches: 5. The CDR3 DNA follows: TGTGCCAGCAGCCTAGGGACAGGGAGGTATTTT. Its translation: CASSLGTGRYF.

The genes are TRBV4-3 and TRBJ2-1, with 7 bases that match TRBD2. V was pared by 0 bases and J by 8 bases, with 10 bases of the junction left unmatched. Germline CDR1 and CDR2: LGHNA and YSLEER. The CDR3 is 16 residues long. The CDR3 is CASSQDSGGVVDEQFF. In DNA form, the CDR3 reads TGCGCCAGCAGCCAAGATTCGGGAGGAGTTGTCGATGAGCAGTTCTTC.

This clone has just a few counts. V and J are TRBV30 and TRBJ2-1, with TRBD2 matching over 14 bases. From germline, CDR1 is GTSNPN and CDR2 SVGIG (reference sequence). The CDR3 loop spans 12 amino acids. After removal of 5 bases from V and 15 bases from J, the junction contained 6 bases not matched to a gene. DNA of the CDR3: TGTGCCTGGCAGGGACTAGCGGGAGTTTCGTTCTTC. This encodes CAWQGLAGVSFF.

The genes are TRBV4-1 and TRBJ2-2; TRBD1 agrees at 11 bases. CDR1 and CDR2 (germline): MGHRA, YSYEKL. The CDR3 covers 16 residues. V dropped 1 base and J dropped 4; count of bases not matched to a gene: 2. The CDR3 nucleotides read TGCGCCAGCAGCCAAGTGGGGACAGGGGGCACCGGGGAGCTGTTTTTT. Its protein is CASSQVGTGGTGELFF.

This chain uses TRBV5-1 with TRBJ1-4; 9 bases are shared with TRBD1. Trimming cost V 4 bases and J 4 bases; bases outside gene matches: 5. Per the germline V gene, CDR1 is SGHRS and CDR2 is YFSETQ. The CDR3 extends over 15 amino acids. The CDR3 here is CASSPGTGFNEKLFF. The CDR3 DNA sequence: TGCGCCAGCAGCCCCGGGACAGGGTTTAATGAAAAACTGTTTTTT.

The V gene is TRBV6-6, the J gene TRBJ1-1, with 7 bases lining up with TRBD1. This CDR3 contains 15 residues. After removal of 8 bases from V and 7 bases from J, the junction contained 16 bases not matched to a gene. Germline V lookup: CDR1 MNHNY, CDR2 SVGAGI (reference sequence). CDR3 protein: CASFYTRTGPGEAFF. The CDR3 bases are TGTGCCAGCTTTTATACGAGGACAGGCCCAGGTGAAGCTTTCTTT.

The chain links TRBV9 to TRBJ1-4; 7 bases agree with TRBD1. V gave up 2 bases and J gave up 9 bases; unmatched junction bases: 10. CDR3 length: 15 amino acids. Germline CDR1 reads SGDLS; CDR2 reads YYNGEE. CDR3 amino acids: CASSVTGVGNQKLFF. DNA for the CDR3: TGTGCCAGCAGCGTCACAGGGGTGGGCAATCAAAAACTGTTTTTT. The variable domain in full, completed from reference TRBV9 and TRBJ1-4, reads DSGVTQTPKHLITATGQRVTLRCSPRSGDLSVYWYQQSLDQGLQFLIQYYNGEERAKGNILERFSAQQFPDLHSELNLSSLELGDSALYFCASSVTGVGNQKLFFGSGTQLSVL.

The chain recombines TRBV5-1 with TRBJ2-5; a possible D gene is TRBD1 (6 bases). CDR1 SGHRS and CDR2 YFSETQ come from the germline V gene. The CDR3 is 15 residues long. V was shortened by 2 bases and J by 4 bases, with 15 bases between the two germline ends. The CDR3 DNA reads TGCGCCAGCAGCTTAGGGGGTAAAGAGGCAGAGACCCAGTACTTC. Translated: CASSLGGKEAETQYF.

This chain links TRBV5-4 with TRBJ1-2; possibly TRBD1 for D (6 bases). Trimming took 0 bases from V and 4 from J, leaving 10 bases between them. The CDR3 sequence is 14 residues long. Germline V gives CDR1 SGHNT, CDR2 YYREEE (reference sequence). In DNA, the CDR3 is TGTGCCAGCAGCTTGGACAGGGAACTCTATGGCTACACCTTC. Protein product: CASSLDRELYGYTF.

This CDR3 reads CASSNYRGLSQPQHF. The CDR3 DNA reads as TGTGCCAGCAGTAATTACAGGGGGTTGAGTCAGCCCCAGCATTTT. The gene calls are TRBV2 and TRBJ1-5; TRBD1 agrees at 8 bases. V was pared by 5 bases and J by 6 bases, with 9 bases of the junction left unmatched. Looked up from germline, CDR1 is SNHLY and CDR2 is FYNNEI. This CDR3 has 15 amino acids.

CDR3 nucleotide sequence: TGTGCCAGCAGACCAGGACAGTTCCAAGAGACCCAGTACTTC. Its translation: CASRPGQFQETQYF. The gene calls are TRBV5-4 and TRBJ2-5; possible D gene TRBD1, 6 bases. CDR1 and CDR2 (germline): SGHNT, YYREEE (reference sequence). Trimming removed 5 bases from V and 1 base from J, with 12 bases in between. The CDR3 totals 14 residues. The variable domain in full, with the rest retrieved from reference TRBV5-4 and TRBJ2-5, is ETGVTQSPTHLIKTRGQQVTLRCSSQSGHNTVSWYQQALGQGPQFIFQYYREEENGRGNFPPRFSGLQFPNYSSELNVNALELDDSALYLCASRPGQFQETQYFGPGTRLLVL.

In DNA form, the CDR3 reads TGTGCCAGCAGACCTATACAGGGGTCTCTTAACTATGGCTACACCTTC. Translated: CASRPIQGSLNYGYTF. This chain connects TRBV5-4 to TRBJ1-2; TRBD1 agrees at 7 bases. The CDR3 consists of 16 residues. With V trimmed by 5 bases and J by 1 base, 11 bases remained unmatched. The germline CDR1 and CDR2 sequences are SGHNT and YYREEE (reference sequence). The whole variable domain, remainder taken from reference TRBV5-4 and TRBJ1-2, is ETGVTQSPTHLIKTRGQQVTLRCSSQSGHNTVSWYQQALGQGPQFIFQYYREEENGRGNFPPRFSGLQFPNYSSELNVNALELDDSALYLCASRPIQGSLNYGYTFGSGTRLTVV.

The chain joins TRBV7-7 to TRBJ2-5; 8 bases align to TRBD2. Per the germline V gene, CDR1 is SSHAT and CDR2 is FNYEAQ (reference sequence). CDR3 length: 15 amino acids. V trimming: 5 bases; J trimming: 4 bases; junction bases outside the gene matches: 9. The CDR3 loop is CASSTSGGLAETQYF. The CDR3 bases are TGTGCCAGCAGCACAAGCGGGGGCCTGGCAGAGACCCAGTACTTC.

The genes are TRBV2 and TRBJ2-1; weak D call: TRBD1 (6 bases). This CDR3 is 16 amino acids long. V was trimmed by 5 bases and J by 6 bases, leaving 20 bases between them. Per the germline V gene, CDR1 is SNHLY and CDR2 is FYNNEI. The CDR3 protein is CASSSSGQIQVNEQFF. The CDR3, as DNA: TGTGCCAGCAGTTCTTCCGGACAGATACAAGTCAATGAGCAGTTCTTC.

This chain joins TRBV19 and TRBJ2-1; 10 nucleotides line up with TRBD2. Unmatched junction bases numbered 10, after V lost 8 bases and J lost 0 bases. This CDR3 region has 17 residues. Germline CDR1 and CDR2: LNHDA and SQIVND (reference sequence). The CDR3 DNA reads TGTGCCAGTGGACGGTTCTCTAGCGGGAGCTCCTACAATGAGCAGTTCTTC. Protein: CASGRFSSGSSYNEQFF.

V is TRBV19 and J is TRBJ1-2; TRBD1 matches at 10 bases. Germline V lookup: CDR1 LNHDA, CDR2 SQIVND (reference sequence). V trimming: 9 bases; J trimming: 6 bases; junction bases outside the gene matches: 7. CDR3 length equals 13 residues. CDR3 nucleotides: TGTGCCAGCCTGGACAGGGGGGGTAATGGCTACACCTTC. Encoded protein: CASLDRGGNGYTF.

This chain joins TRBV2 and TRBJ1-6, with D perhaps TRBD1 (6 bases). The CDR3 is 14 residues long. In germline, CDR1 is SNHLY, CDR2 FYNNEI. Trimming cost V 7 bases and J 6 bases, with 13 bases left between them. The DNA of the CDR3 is TGTGCCAGCAATATCCGGGACACTAATTCACCCCTCCACTTT. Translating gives CASNIRDTNSPLHF. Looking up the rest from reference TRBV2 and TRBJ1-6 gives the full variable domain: EPEVTQTPSHQVTQMGQEVILRCVPISNHLYFYWYRQILGQKVEFLVSFYNNEISEKSEIFDDQFSVERPDGSNFTLKIRSTKLEDSAMYFCASNIRDTNSPLHFGNGTRLTVT.

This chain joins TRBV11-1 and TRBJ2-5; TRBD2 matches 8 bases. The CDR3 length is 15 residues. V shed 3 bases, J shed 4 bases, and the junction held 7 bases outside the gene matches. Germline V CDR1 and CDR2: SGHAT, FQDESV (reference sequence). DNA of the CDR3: TGTGCCAGCAGCTTGGAATTTGCGGGAGGAGAGACCCAGTACTTC. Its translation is CASSLEFAGGETQYF.

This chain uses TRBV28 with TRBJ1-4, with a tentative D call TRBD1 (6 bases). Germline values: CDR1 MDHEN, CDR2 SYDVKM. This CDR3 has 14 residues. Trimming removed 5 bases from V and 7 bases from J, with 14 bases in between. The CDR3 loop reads CASSPNRVREKLFF. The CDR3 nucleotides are TGTGCCAGCAGTCCGAACAGGGTACGTGAAAAACTGTTTTTT.

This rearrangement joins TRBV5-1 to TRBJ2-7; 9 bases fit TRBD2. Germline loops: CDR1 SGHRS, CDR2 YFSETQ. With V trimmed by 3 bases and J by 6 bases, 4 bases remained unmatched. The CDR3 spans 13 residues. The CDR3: CASSSGLAGEQYF. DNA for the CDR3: TGCGCCAGCAGCTCGGGACTAGCAGGCGAGCAGTACTTC.

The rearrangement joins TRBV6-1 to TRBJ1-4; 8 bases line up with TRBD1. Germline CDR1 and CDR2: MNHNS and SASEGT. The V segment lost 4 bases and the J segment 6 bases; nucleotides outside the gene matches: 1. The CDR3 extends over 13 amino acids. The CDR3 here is CASSGTGYEKLFF. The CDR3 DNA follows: TGTGCCAGCAGTGGGACAGGGTATGAAAAACTGTTTTTT.

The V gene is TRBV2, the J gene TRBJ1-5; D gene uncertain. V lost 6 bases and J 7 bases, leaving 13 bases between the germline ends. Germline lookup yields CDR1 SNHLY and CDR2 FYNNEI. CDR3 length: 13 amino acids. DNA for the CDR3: TGTGCCAGCAGCGTAACAGTATCACAGCCCCAGCATTTT. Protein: CASSVTVSQPQHF.

DNA of the CDR3: TGCAGCGTTGAAACAGGGGCCTACAATGAGCAGTTCTTC. Amino acids: CSVETGAYNEQFF. The chain joins TRBV29-1 to TRBJ2-1; 7 bases are a match to TRBD1. CDR3 length: 13 amino acids. The trim removed 2 bases at V and 2 bases at J, leaving 0 bases unmatched. Germline V lookup: CDR1 SQVTM, CDR2 ANQGSEA.